Listed here are 28 T cell receptor beta chains from one sample, sequenced in a study of CD8 T cells in ankylosing spondylitis. MiXCR, applied by TCRdb to the 5' RACE reads, yields one record per CDR3 protein. This table holds roughly 86,000 distinct CDR3 sequences, about 8.8% found once. Sequencing was carried out using blood, either unsorted or a sorted T cell fraction (not recorded which). The source is a male donor with ankylosing spondylitis or in good health (not recorded which).

A single count supports this clonotype. Just one base apart from a much larger clone, this may be a read error. The CDR3 loop reads CASSTGDTGKNIQYF. The CDR3 DNA is TGTGCCAGCAGCACAGGGGACACCGGCAAAAACATTCAGTACTTC. The chain recombines TRBV3-1 with TRBJ2-4, with 7 bases aligning to TRBD1. Germline CDR1 and CDR2: LGHDT and YNNKEL (reference sequence). Trimming took 5 bases from V and 3 from J; bases not matched to a gene: 7. This CDR3 is 15 amino acids long. Drawing the rest from reference TRBV3-1 and TRBJ2-4, the complete variable domain is DTAVSQTPKYLVTQMGNDKSIKCEQNLGHDTMYWYKQDSKKFLKIMFSYNNKELIINETVPNRFSPKSPDKAHLNLHINSLELGDSAVYFCASSTGDTGKNIQYFGAGTRLSVL.

This clonotype appeared many times. The CDR3 bases are TGTGCCACCAGCAGAGGACAGGGGGACAAAAACACCATATATTTT. Protein sequence: CATSRGQGDKNTIYF. The V gene is TRBV15, the J gene TRBJ1-3; 9 bases are a match to TRBD1. The CDR3 covers 15 residues. Germline V lookup: CDR1 LNHNV, CDR2 YYDKDF (reference sequence). The V and J ends lost 1 base and 6 bases, in that order; junction bases with no gene match: 4. Full variable domain (remainder filled in from reference TRBV15 and TRBJ1-3): DAMVIQNPRYQVTQFGKPVTLSCSQTLNHNVMYWYQQKSSQAPKLLFHYYDKDFNNEADTPDNFQSRRPNTSFCFLDIRSPGLGDTAMYLCATSRGQGDKNTIYFGEGSWLTVV.

This clonotype came up many times. The chain links TRBV28 to TRBJ2-7; no definite D call. Trimming removed 6 bases at V and 6 bases at J, with 18 bases between. The CDR3 spans 14 residues. Germline CDR1 is MDHEN and CDR2 is SYDVKM. This CDR3 is CASSPRGQVFEQYF. In DNA, the CDR3 is TGTGCCAGCAGCCCACGAGGTCAGGTTTTCGAGCAGTACTTC.

This clonotype was seen many times. The chain couples TRBV12-3 or TRBV12-4 to TRBJ2-1; 9 positions agree with TRBD2. This CDR3 region has 15 residues. V was pared by 5 bases and J by 4 bases, with 6 bases of the junction left unmatched. The CDR3 nucleotides are TGTGCCAGCAGTGGAGCGGGGGGCCTGTACAATGAGCAGTTCTTC. Translating gives CASSGAGGLYNEQFF.

This clonotype was picked up many times. The chain employs TRBV2 and TRBJ1-4, with D tentatively TRBD1 (6 bases). The ends were cut back, 2 bases at V and 8 bases at J, with 9 bases in the middle. In germline, CDR1 is SNHLY, CDR2 FYNNEI. This CDR3 spans 13 amino acids. CDR3 sequence (DNA): TGTGCCAGCAGTGAACACAGGGTCGAAAAACTGTTTTTT. Residues: CASSEHRVEKLFF.

This clonotype was seen ten or more times. This chain uses TRBV7-2 with TRBJ1-2; D remains ambiguous. Trimming took 5 bases from V and 2 from J, leaving 9 bases between them. Looked up from germline, CDR1 is SGHTA and CDR2 is FQGNSA. The CDR3 covers 13 residues. The CDR3 is CASSRTPNYGYTF. CDR3 DNA: TGTGCCAGCAGCCGGACGCCGAACTATGGCTACACCTTC. Based on the CDR3 plus reference TRBV7-2 and TRBJ1-2, the full variable domain is GAGVSQSPSNKVTEKGKDVELRCDPISGHTALYWYRQSLGQGLEFLIYFQGNSAPDKSGLPSDRFSAERTGGSVSTLTIQRTQQEDSAVYLCASSRTPNYGYTFGSGTRLTVV.

The chain links TRBV28 to TRBJ2-7; 8 positions match TRBD2. The germline V gene has CDR1 MDHEN and CDR2 SYDVKM. J was trimmed by 5 bases and V by 5 bases; bases with no gene match: 11. This CDR3 spans 15 amino acids. The CDR3 DNA follows: TGTGCCAGCAGTCAGATAGGACTAGCCGGAGACGAGCAGTACTTC. Amino acid sequence: CASSQIGLAGDEQYF.

This clonotype was seen many times. The chain combines TRBV20-1 with TRBJ1-6; D unresolved. CDR3 size: 14 residues. Trimming removed 1 base at V and 7 bases at J, with 11 bases between. Germline V gene sequence: CDR1 DFQATT, CDR2 SNEGSKA (reference sequence). CDR3 sequence: CSARVTERNSPLHF. CDR3 DNA sequence: TGCAGTGCTAGAGTAACGGAACGAAATTCACCCCTCCACTTT.

At least ten counts were recorded for this clonotype. This rearrangement joins TRBV7-9 to TRBJ1-2; 8 positions agree with TRBD1. Trimming removed 0 bases from V and 6 bases from J; junction bases left unmatched: 6. The germline V gene encodes CDR1 SEHNR and CDR2 FQNEAQ (reference sequence). The CDR3 has 15 amino acids. CDR3 sequence (DNA): TGTGCCAGCAGCTTAGCGCCGACAGGGGCTAATGGCTACACCTTC. Its protein product is CASSLAPTGANGYTF.

This chain uses TRBV27 with TRBJ2-3; TRBD2 might be the D (5 bases). V was trimmed by 0 bases and J by 4 bases, leaving 5 bases between them. Germline values: CDR1 MNHEY, CDR2 SMNVEV (reference sequence). The CDR3 is 13 amino acids. The CDR3 region has the DNA TGTGCCAGCAGTTTATCGCGGGCAGATACGCAGTATTTT. As protein: CASSLSRADTQYF.

This clonotype was seen only a few times. The chain uses TRBV18 and TRBJ2-7; D unclear. The CDR3 covers 14 residues. V lost 0 bases to trimming and J lost 2 bases, with 8 bases between them. Germline-derived CDR1 and CDR2 are KGHSH and LQKENI. CDR3 amino acids: CASSPPSKAYEQYF. DNA for the CDR3: TGTGCCAGCTCACCACCGTCGAAGGCCTACGAGCAGTACTTC. The entire variable domain, with the rest obtained from reference TRBV18 and TRBJ2-7, is as follows: NAGVMQNPRHLVRRRGQEARLRCSPMKGHSHVYWYRQLPEEGLKFMVYLQKENIIDESGMPKERFSAEFPKEGPSILRIQQVVRGDSAAYFCASSPPSKAYEQYFGPGTRLTVT.

This clonotype was recorded many times. The chain carries TRBV20-1 and TRBJ1-2, with D unclear. The length of the CDR3 is 12 residues. With 2 bases removed from V and 1 base from J, the gap between germline ends came to 5 bases. Looked up from germline, CDR1 is DFQATT and CDR2 is SNEGSKA (reference sequence). CDR3 nucleotide sequence: TGCAGTGCTAGATACAGTAACTATGGCTACACCTTC. Its protein is CSARYSNYGYTF.

This clonotype was picked up many times. The DNA of the CDR3 is TGCGCCAGCAGCCGCGGGACTAGTATGGACGAGCAGTACTTC. This encodes CASSRGTSMDEQYF. The chain joins TRBV5-1 to TRBJ2-7, with 8 bases lining up with TRBD2. V dropped 4 bases and J dropped 5; count of bases not matched to a gene: 8. This CDR3 region has 14 residues. The germline V gene encodes CDR1 SGHRS and CDR2 YFSETQ.

In this sample, this clonotype turned up many times. The rearrangement links TRBV12-5 to TRBJ1-1; D gene uncertain. The V and J ends lost 9 bases and 1 base respectively, with 12 bases between them. The V gene's germline CDR1 is LGHNT and CDR2 FRNRAP. The CDR3 has 13 amino acids. CDR3 DNA sequence: TGTGCTAGCTCCTGGGGAAGGAACACTGAAGCTTTCTTT. Amino acid sequence: CASSWGRNTEAFF.

This clonotype was counted ten times or more. The chain employs TRBV29-1 and TRBJ2-3; D is possibly TRBD1 or TRBD2 (5 bases each). Germline CDR1 is SQVTM and CDR2 is ANQGSEA. The CDR3 runs 16 residues. V was clipped by 5 bases and J by 2 bases, with 20 bases between them. CDR3 sequence: CSVWGGAGTSTDTQYF. CDR3 nucleotides: TGCAGCGTTTGGGGTGGAGCCGGGACCTCCACAGATACGCAGTATTTT.

Many counts were recorded for this clonotype. The chain links TRBV4-2 to TRBJ1-2, with D maybe TRBD1 (6 bases). The germline V gene encodes CDR1 LGHNA and CDR2 YNFKEQ. This CDR3 has 13 amino acids. The V and J ends lost 2 bases and 4 bases respectively, with 8 bases between them. The DNA of the CDR3 is TGTGCCAGCAGCCAAAGGGGGAGCTATGGCTACACCTTC. This sequence encodes CASSQRGSYGYTF.

The rearrangement joins TRBV20-1 to TRBJ2-2; D is unclear. This CDR3 is built from 16 residues. CDR1 is DFQATT and CDR2 is SNEGSKA in the germline V gene (reference sequence). Trimming took 0 bases from V and 0 from J, leaving 11 bases between them. CDR3 in amino acids: CSARDPRQANTGELFF. DNA for the CDR3: TGCAGTGCTAGAGATCCCCGGCAGGCGAACACCGGGGAGCTGTTTTTT.

This clonotype was seen more than once but under ten times. The rearrangement links TRBV7-2 to TRBJ2-1; D is perhaps TRBD2 (7 bases). Trimming took 8 bases from V and 2 from J, leaving 19 bases between them. The CDR3 length is 16 residues. From germline, CDR1 is SGHTA and CDR2 FQGNSA. The CDR3 DNA follows: TGTGCCAGCGGCCTGGGGGGGGCCGTTGCCTACAATGAGCAGTTCTTC. Protein product: CASGLGGAVAYNEQFF.

This clonotype was observed at least ten times. The chain couples TRBV5-1 to TRBJ2-7, with D possibly being TRBD1 or TRBD2 (5 bases each). Germline CDR1 SGHRS, CDR2 YFSETQ. Deletions cut 6 bases from V and 4 bases from J, with 23 bases between. CDR3 length: 16 amino acids. CDR3 nucleotide sequence: TGCGCCAGCACCCCCTCCGGGACCAATCCCTCTTACGAGCAGTACTTC. Protein: CASTPSGTNPSYEQYF.

In its sample, this clonotype was seen a few times. The junction departs from the called germline gene at one end, perhaps through a read error. The rearrangement joins TRBV7-2 to TRBJ2-7, with no clear D. Looked up from germline, CDR1 is SGHTA and CDR2 is FQGNSA. CDR3 length: 12 amino acids. CDR3 protein: CASSLWSSEQYF. CDR3 nucleotide sequence: TGTGCCAGCAGCTTATGGTCCTCCGAGCAGTACTTC.

The table lists this clonotype with many counts. The CDR3 loop reads CASTKGDYRNTGELFF. CDR3 sequence (DNA): TGTGCCAGTACTAAGGGGGACTATAGGAACACCGGGGAGCTGTTTTTT. The rearrangement joins TRBV12-3 or TRBV12-4 to TRBJ2-2, with D possibly TRBD2 on 7 matching bases. Trimming removed 9 bases from V and 1 base from J, with 18 bases in between. The CDR3 has 16 amino acids.

This clonotype was counted between two and nine times. This chain connects TRBV12-3 or TRBV12-4 to TRBJ2-5, with D uncertain. This CDR3 has 16 residues. V lost 2 bases and J lost 0, with 13 bases in between. The CDR3 reads CASSLRPQAYQETQYF. In DNA, the CDR3 is TGTGCCAGCAGTTTAAGGCCCCAAGCGTACCAAGAGACCCAGTACTTC.

This clonotype was counted ten times or more. The rearrangement joins TRBV28 to TRBJ2-2; D unclear. V was clipped by 2 bases and J by 6 bases, with 4 bases between them. This CDR3 comprises 12 residues. Germline assignment: CDR1 MDHEN and CDR2 SYDVKM. In DNA form, the CDR3 reads TGTGCCAGCAGTTTAAGAGCCGGGGAGCTGTTTTTT. Translating it yields CASSLRAGELFF.

Comments on this clonotype: This may be a read error, as it is one base from a much larger clone. This sequence joins TRBV28 and TRBJ2-7, with a possible D match to TRBD1 (8 bases). This CDR3 contains 13 residues. Germline CDR1 reads MDHEN; CDR2 reads SYDVKM. CDR3 amino acids: CVSRQGTIHEQYF. CDR3 sequence (DNA): TGTGTCAGCAGACAGGGGACTATCCACGAGCAGTACTTC.

Turning to this clonotype: A much larger clone differs from this one at a single base, so this may be a read error. The chain uses TRBV12-3 or TRBV12-4 and TRBJ1-2; the D is unclear. CDR3 length: 13 residues. In DNA form, the CDR3 reads TGTGCCAGCAGTTTAAATAACCCAGATGGCAACACCTTC. Protein sequence: CASSLNNPDGNTF.

This clonotype was picked up many times. This chain links TRBV29-1 with TRBJ2-1; no firm D call. The CDR3 is made up of 11 amino acids. With 1 base removed from V and 10 bases from J, the gap between germline ends came to 8 bases. Per the germline V gene, CDR1 is SQVTM and CDR2 is ANQGSEA. In nucleotides, the CDR3 is TGCAGCGTTGAAGGGCTTGAAGAGCAGTTCTTC. This codes for CSVEGLEEQFF.

This clonotype showed up many times. The genes are TRBV14 and TRBJ1-1; unclear D gene. The CDR3 length is 17 residues. V lost 2 bases to trimming and J lost 2 bases, with 18 bases between them. Looked up from germline, CDR1 is SGHDN and CDR2 is FVKESK. The CDR3 loop is CASSQLLRGGRNTEAFF. CDR3 DNA: TGTGCCAGCAGCCAACTCCTCCGTGGCGGGCGTAACACTGAAGCTTTCTTT.

This clonotype showed up many times. The chain links TRBV5-1 to TRBJ2-7, with 9 positions matching TRBD2. The trim removed 4 bases at V and 3 bases at J, leaving 2 bases unmatched. Germline loops: CDR1 SGHRS, CDR2 YFSETQ. This CDR3 is built from 13 residues. The DNA for the CDR3 is TGCGCCAGCAGCGGTAGCGGGGGCTACGAGCAGTACTTC. Residues: CASSGSGGYEQYF.